The 25 T cell receptor beta chains listed next were all sequenced from one sample in a study of siplizumab effects on memory and regulatory T cells. Here immunoSEQ multiplex PCR was the method, and the copy in TCRdb shows in-frame clones only, minus some. The table records fewer than 100,000 clones, around 95% of them present only once. Source material: CD8+ T cells sorted from blood. The source of these receptors is a human donor in good health.

The V call is TRBV5-4, the J call TRBJ2-5; D tentatively reads TRBD1 or TRBD2 (5 bases each). The ends were cut back, 1 base at V and 4 bases at J, with 17 bases in the middle. The CDR3 loop spans 16 amino acids. Germline-derived CDR1 and CDR2 are SGHNT and YYREEE (reference sequence). CDR3 coding DNA: TGTGCCAGCAGCTTGATGTGGGACCTAGGGGTAGAGACCCAGTACTTC. It codes for CASSLMWDLGVETQYF.

The chain uses TRBV7-9 and TRBJ2-3; TRBD2 agrees at 8 bases. This CDR3 contains 16 residues. V lost 1 base to trimming and J lost 5 bases; unmatched junction nucleotides: 8. Germline V gives CDR1 SEHNR, CDR2 FQNEAQ (reference sequence). The CDR3: CASSLVVGRAGDTQYF. DNA for the CDR3: TGTGCCAGCAGCTTAGTTGTCGGGAGGGCCGGAGATACGCAGTATTTT.

The CDR3 is CASSLGANEQYF. CDR3 nucleotides: TGTGCCAGCAGCCTGGGGGCGAACGAGCAGTACTTC. The chain employs TRBV5-4 and TRBJ2-7; maybe TRBD1 (6 bases). The germline CDR1 and CDR2 sequences are SGHNT and YYREEE (reference sequence). This CDR3 spans 12 amino acids. Trimming removed 4 bases from V and 5 bases from J, with 10 bases in between. Full variable domain (rest looked up from reference TRBV5-4 and TRBJ2-7): ETGVTQSPTHLIKTRGQQVTLRCSSQSGHNTVSWYQQALGQGPQFIFQYYREEENGRGNFPPRFSGLQFPNYSSELNVNALELDDSALYLCASSLGANEQYFGPGTRLTVT.

This chain links TRBV7-9 with TRBJ2-1; TRBD1 matches at 9 bases. CDR3 length: 17 residues. Germline V gene data show CDR1 as SEHNR and CDR2 as FQNEAQ (reference sequence). The J segment lost 4 bases and the V segment lost 3 bases, leaving 10 bases of the junction unmatched. CDR3 in amino acids: CASSFPSGDRDYNEQFF. CDR3 nucleotide sequence: TGTGCCAGCAGCTTCCCCTCGGGGGACAGGGATTACAATGAGCAGTTCTTC.

V and J are TRBV18 and TRBJ2-1; the match to TRBD2 covers 8 bases. Germline assignment: CDR1 KGHSH and CDR2 LQKENI. This CDR3 is built from 16 residues. V lost 6 bases and J lost 2; bases outside the gene matches: 9. CDR3 nucleotides: TGTGCCAGCTCTGAATCAAGCGGGAGACCCTACAATGAGCAGTTCTTC. Translated: CASSESSGRPYNEQFF.

A single count supports this clone. This chain links TRBV5-1 with TRBJ2-1; TRBD2 matches 7 bases. This CDR3 is built from 15 residues. J was trimmed by 9 bases and V by 0 bases; bases with no gene match: 9. Germline V gene sequence: CDR1 SGHRS, CDR2 YFSETQ. CDR3 nucleotides: TGCGCCAGCAGCTTGGGGGACTACCTGCTGAGTGAGCAGTTCTTC. Translating gives CASSLGDYLLSEQFF.

The chain links TRBV7-3 to TRBJ1-2; D may be TRBD1 (5 bases). The germline gives CDR1 SGHTA, CDR2 FQGTGA. Trimming removed 1 base from V and 7 bases from J, with 16 bases in between. This CDR3 is 15 amino acids long. CDR3 DNA sequence: TGTGCCAGCAGCTTAAGTGGCAGGGATTTATCTGGCTACACCTTC. Translated, it gives CASSLSGRDLSGYTF.

The rearrangement links TRBV19 to TRBJ2-7; 7 positions match TRBD2. Germline assignment: CDR1 LNHDA and CDR2 SQIVND (reference sequence). The length of the CDR3 is 14 residues. V dropped 1 base and J dropped 6; count of bases not matched to a gene: 6. CDR3 amino acids: CASSIGPGRAEQYF. The CDR3 nucleotides are TGTGCCAGTAGTATAGGGCCAGGGAGGGCCGAGCAGTACTTC.

This chain joins TRBV7-2 and TRBJ2-1; 14 positions agree with TRBD2. Germline lookup yields CDR1 SGHTA and CDR2 FQGNSA. The junction had 4 bases not matched to a gene; V was cut back by 5 bases and J by 7 bases. This CDR3 comprises 15 residues. The CDR3 sequence: CASSPGLAGVNEQFF. The CDR3 nucleotides read TGTGCCAGCAGCCCGGGACTAGCGGGAGTAAATGAGCAGTTCTTC. The variable domain in full, completed from reference TRBV7-2 and TRBJ2-1, reads GAGVSQSPSNKVTEKGKDVELRCDPISGHTALYWYRQSLGQGLEFLIYFQGNSAPDKSGLPSDRFSAERTGGSVSTLTIQRTQQEDSAVYLCASSPGLAGVNEQFFGPGTRLTVL.

The V and J genes are TRBV7-3 and TRBJ2-3; 13 nucleotides agree with TRBD2. With 5 bases clipped from V and 5 bases from J, the junction kept 4 bases outside the gene matches. CDR1 and CDR2 from the germline V gene are SGHTA and FQGTGA. The CDR3 sequence is 15 residues long. CDR3 sequence: CASSPGLAGLDTQYF. In nucleotides, the CDR3 is TGTGCCAGCAGCCCGGGACTAGCGGGGCTAGATACGCAGTATTTT. Looking up the rest from reference TRBV7-3 and TRBJ2-3 gives the full variable domain: GAGVSQTPSNKVTEKGKYVELRCDPISGHTALYWYRQSLGQGPEFLIYFQGTGAADDSGLPNDRFFAVRPEGSVSTLKIQRTERGDSAVYLCASSPGLAGLDTQYFGPGTRLTVL.

The V gene is TRBV21-1, the J gene TRBJ1-1; the DNA was not used to check the table's D call, TRBD1. TRBV21-1 counts as a pseudogene. This CDR3 is built from 12 residues. CDR3 in DNA: TGTGCCACGCTGATCTCAGGCACTGAAGCTTTCTTT. It encodes CATLISGTEAFF.

CDR3 region: CASSLQETQYF. As DNA, the CDR3 is TGTGCCAGCAGCTTACAAGAGACCCAGTACTTC. The chain uses TRBV11-2 and TRBJ2-5, with unresolved D. Trimming removed 2 bases at V and 2 bases at J, with 0 bases between. This CDR3 has 11 amino acids. Germline values: CDR1 SGHAT, CDR2 FQNNGV.

The rearrangement links TRBV29-1 to TRBJ2-7; D remains ambiguous. This CDR3 contains 11 residues. CDR1 SQVTM and CDR2 ANQGSEA come from the germline V gene. Trimming removed 4 bases from V and 6 bases from J, with 10 bases in between. CDR3 in amino acids: CSVGAGPEQYF. The CDR3 region has the DNA TGCAGCGTTGGTGCCGGGCCCGAGCAGTACTTC.

The CDR3 bases are TGTGCCAGCAGTTTATATTCTGAGCAGTTCTTC. This encodes CASSLYSEQFF. This chain links TRBV27 with TRBJ2-1; D gene ambiguous. This CDR3 is 11 amino acids long. Trimming pared 1 base from V and 9 bases from J, leaving 4 bases between. CDR1 MNHEY and CDR2 SMNVEV come from the germline V gene (reference sequence).

The V and J genes are TRBV9 and TRBJ2-3; no firm D call. V lost 0 bases to trimming and J lost 5 bases, with 10 bases between them. The CDR3 sequence is 14 residues long. In germline, CDR1 is SGDLS, CDR2 YYNGEE. CDR3 bases: TGTGCCAGCAGCGTAGAGGGCGAGGTAGATACGCAGTATTTT. Protein: CASSVEGEVDTQYF. Variable domain in full (rest from reference TRBV9 and TRBJ2-3): DSGVTQTPKHLITATGQRVTLRCSPRSGDLSVYWYQQSLDQGLQFLIQYYNGEERAKGNILERFSAQQFPDLHSELNLSSLELGDSALYFCASSVEGEVDTQYFGPGTRLTVL.

This chain connects TRBV4-1 to TRBJ2-7; the match to TRBD1 covers 9 bases. The CDR3 is 16 residues long. The V and J ends lost 1 base and 2 bases, in that order; junction bases with no gene match: 6. The germline gives CDR1 MGHRA, CDR2 YSYEKL. As DNA, the CDR3 is TGCGCCAGCAGCCAAGGGGTGGGACAGGGAGCCTACGAGCAGTACTTC. Translation gives CASSQGVGQGAYEQYF.

The chain is built from TRBV6-6 and TRBJ1-1, with D perhaps TRBD1 (6 bases). Germline V gene sequence: CDR1 MNHNY, CDR2 SVGAGI (reference sequence). V was pared by 6 bases and J by 6 bases, with 11 bases between. This CDR3 has 12 residues. The CDR3 DNA reads as TGTGCCAGCAGGTCCGGGACACCTGAAGCTTTCTTT. Its translation: CASRSGTPEAFF.

V usage is TRBV6-5 and J usage is TRBJ1-5, with 8 bases matching TRBD1. The CDR3 is made up of 15 amino acids. V was pared by 5 bases and J by 6 bases, with 9 bases of the junction left unmatched. Germline V lookup: CDR1 MNHEY, CDR2 SVGAGI. Here the CDR3 DNA reads TGTGCCAGCAGTCACGGGACAGGTGTGAGTCAGCCCCAGCATTTT. Its translation: CASSHGTGVSQPQHF.

This chain connects TRBV7-3 to TRBJ2-2; TRBD2 aligns across 10 bases. The CDR3 sequence is 15 residues long. The junction had 5 bases not matched to a gene; V was cut back by 5 bases and J by 5 bases. The germline CDR1 and CDR2 sequences are SGHTA and FQGTGA. In nucleotides, the CDR3 is TGTGCCAGCAGCCGCGATAGCGGGAGGACCGGGGAGCTGTTTTTT. It codes for CASSRDSGRTGELFF.

This chain uses TRBV4-1 with TRBJ2-7; D uncertain. The ends were cut back, 3 bases at V and 4 bases at J, with 10 bases in the middle. The CDR3 length is 13 residues. In germline, CDR1 is MGHRA, CDR2 YSYEKL. The CDR3 bases are TGCGCCAGCAGCCACAGTGCTCAATACGAGCAGTACTTC. Protein product: CASSHSAQYEQYF.

The CDR3 loop is CASSGHRGLDTGELFF. The CDR3 DNA reads as TGTGCCAGCAGCGGACACAGGGGGCTGGACACCGGGGAGCTGTTTTTT. The rearrangement uses TRBV9 and TRBJ2-2, with 9 positions matching TRBD1. CDR3 length equals 16 residues. V shed 3 bases, J shed 3 bases, and the junction held 6 bases outside the gene matches. The germline V gene encodes CDR1 SGDLS and CDR2 YYNGEE.

This chain joins TRBV5-1 and TRBJ2-7; possibly TRBD1 for D (5 bases). Trimming removed 0 bases at V and 0 bases at J, with 10 bases between. Germline CDR1 SGHRS, CDR2 YFSETQ. The CDR3 spans 15 residues. The CDR3 protein is CASSLEGVPSYEQYF. As DNA, the CDR3 is TGCGCCAGCAGCTTGGAAGGGGTCCCCTCCTACGAGCAGTACTTC.

This clone was observed a single time. The J gene is TRBJ2-7, the V gene TRBV28; D is perhaps TRBD2 (6 bases). In germline, CDR1 is MDHEN, CDR2 SYDVKM. V lost 8 bases and J lost 4, with 21 bases in between. The CDR3 covers 15 residues. The CDR3 here is CASSSPRGGPYEQYF. The DNA for the CDR3 is TGTGCCAGCTCGAGCCCAAGGGGAGGACCTTACGAGCAGTACTTC. Full variable domain (outside the CDR3, taken from reference TRBV28 and TRBJ2-7): DVKVTQSSRYLVKRTGEKVFLECVQDMDHENMFWYRQDPGLGLRLIYFSYDVKMKEKGDIPEGYSVSREKKERFSLILESASTNQTSMYLCASSSPRGGPYEQYFGPGTRLTVT.

The J gene is TRBJ1-2, the V gene TRBV13, with D unresolved. Deletions cut 4 bases from V and 8 bases from J, with 11 bases between. CDR1 and CDR2 (germline): PRHDT, FYEKMQ (reference sequence). CDR3 length: 12 amino acids. The CDR3 is CASSSSIWGYTF. As DNA, the CDR3 is TGTGCCAGCAGCTCATCCATATGGGGCTACACCTTC. Full variable domain (outside the CDR3, taken from reference TRBV13 and TRBJ1-2): AAGVIQSPRHLIKEKRETATLKCYPIPRHDTVYWYQQGPGQDPQFLISFYEKMQSDKGSIPDRFSAQQFSDYHSELNMSSLELGDSALYFCASSSSIWGYTFGSGTRLTVV.

This chain links TRBV6-1 with TRBJ2-3; D gene uncertain. This CDR3 has 14 amino acids. V lost 2 bases and J lost 2, with 8 bases in between. The germline V gene has CDR1 MNHNS and CDR2 SASEGT. This CDR3 reads CASSEFGSTDTQYF. The CDR3 coding sequence is TGTGCCAGCAGTGAATTCGGCTCCACAGATACGCAGTATTTT.